The 10 T cell receptor beta chains in this list originate from one sample, sequenced in a study of blood T cells in healthy people across ages. Through a sample-barcoded 5' primer and a J-beta primer mix, a second PCR was run for roughly 6 to 12 cycles. A single record per CDR3 protein comes from TCRdb applying MiXCR to the 5' RACE reads. The sample consists of around 1,500,000 distinct CDR3 sequences, 28% of them appearing once. Sequencing was carried out using blood. All receptors derive from a woman between 25 and 40 years old in good health.

A few counts support this clonotype. The genes are TRBV5-1 and TRBJ2-7; 7 nucleotides line up with TRBD1. In germline, CDR1 is SGHRS, CDR2 YFSETQ. The trim removed 4 bases at V and 4 bases at J, leaving 14 bases unmatched. CDR3 length equals 16 residues. In DNA form, the CDR3 reads TGCGCCAGCAGCGACCGCCGGGACAGTACGATGTACGAGCAGTACTTC. Translation: CASSDRRDSTMYEQYF. Filled out from reference TRBV5-1 and TRBJ2-7, the complete variable domain reads KAGVTQTPRYLIKTRGQQVTLSCSPISGHRSVSWYQQTPGQGLQFLFEYFSETQRNKGNFPGRFSGRQFSNSRSEMNVSTLELGDSALYLCASSDRRDSTMYEQYFGPGTRLTVT.

The V call is TRBV18, the J call TRBJ2-7, with a weak D call TRBD1 (5 bases). The CDR3 runs to 14 residues. Germline V gene sequence: CDR1 KGHSH, CDR2 LQKENI. The V and J ends lost 0 bases and 2 bases respectively, with 8 bases between them. The CDR3 loop reads CASSPPDTTYEQYF. As DNA, the CDR3 is TGTGCCAGCTCACCACCGGACACGACCTACGAGCAGTACTTC.

The V gene is TRBV5-6, the J gene TRBJ1-4; a weak D match, TRBD1 (5 bases). Germline V CDR1 and CDR2: SGHDT, YYEEEE. This CDR3 is built from 15 residues. V was cut by 0 bases and J by 0 bases, with 6 bases left in between. In nucleotides, the CDR3 is TGTGCCAGCAGCTTGGGACAGACAACTAATGAAAAACTGTTTTTT. Its protein is CASSLGQTTNEKLFF.

The V and J genes are TRBV20-1 and TRBJ1-5; a possible D gene is TRBD1 (6 bases). Trimming removed 6 bases at V and 0 bases at J, with 15 bases between. The CDR3 is 15 residues long. Germline V lookup: CDR1 DFQATT, CDR2 SNEGSKA (reference sequence). CDR3 residues: CSAGLPGDSNQPQHF. The CDR3 DNA reads as TGCAGTGCCGGCCTTCCAGGGGATAGCAATCAGCCCCAGCATTTT.

There are a few counts of this clonotype. The V and J genes are TRBV3-1 and TRBJ2-5; D gene ambiguous. The CDR3 length is 14 residues. V was shortened by 3 bases and J by 5 bases, with 13 bases between the two germline ends. In germline, CDR1 is LGHDT, CDR2 YNNKEL (reference sequence). The CDR3 sequence: CASSQYPWWETQYF. Here the CDR3 DNA reads TGTGCCAGCAGCCAGTACCCGTGGTGGGAGACCCAGTACTTC.

This clonotype was counted a few times. Its ends do not fully match the called genes, so a read error is possible. The chain uses TRBV5-1 and TRBJ2-7; TRBD2 agrees at 9 bases. This CDR3 is built from 14 residues. Germline V gene data show CDR1 as SGHRS and CDR2 as YFSETQ. CDR3 loop: CASSLVAGAGEQYF. DNA for the CDR3: TGTGCCAGCAGCTTAGTAGCGGGAGCAGGCGAGCAGTACTTC.

On this clonotype: The junction does not match germline at one end; this may be a read error. CDR3 DNA sequence: TGTGCCGGCAGTTATTACTTTCGGCGGGGTAACTATGGCTACACCTTC. Translated: CAGSYYFRRGNYGYTF. The chain links TRBV27 to TRBJ1-2; D call uncertain. The CDR3 totals 16 residues. The germline gives CDR1 MNHEY, CDR2 SMNVEV (reference sequence).

The V gene is TRBV7-2, the J gene TRBJ2-1; D gene unclear. Germline V gene sequence: CDR1 SGHTA, CDR2 FQGNSA. The CDR3 has 13 amino acids. V was pared by 4 bases and J by 2 bases, with 6 bases between. In DNA form, the CDR3 reads TGTGCCAGCAGCTCCAGTCCCTACAATGAGCAGTTCTTC. Its translation is CASSSSPYNEQFF. The full variable domain, completed using reference TRBV7-2 and TRBJ2-1, is GAGVSQSPSNKVTEKGKDVELRCDPISGHTALYWYRQSLGQGLEFLIYFQGNSAPDKSGLPSDRFSAERTGGSVSTLTIQRTQQEDSAVYLCASSSSPYNEQFFGPGTRLTVL.

The chain employs TRBV20-1 and TRBJ2-7; TRBD1 agrees at 9 bases. Trimming cost V 6 bases and J 5 bases; bases outside gene matches: 8. Germline-derived CDR1 and CDR2 are DFQATT and SNEGSKA (reference sequence). The CDR3 extends over 13 amino acids. CDR3 protein: CSALQGAGHEQYF. The CDR3 DNA follows: TGCAGTGCCTTACAGGGGGCGGGCCACGAGCAGTACTTC.

In the case of this clonotype: Just one base apart from a much larger clone, this may be a read error. This chain links TRBV15 with TRBJ2-7; 11 nucleotides line up with TRBD2. Trimming cost V 4 bases and J 7 bases; bases outside gene matches: 6. Per germline, CDR1 LNHNV and CDR2 YYDKDF (reference sequence). The CDR3 has 14 residues. CDR3 in DNA: TGTGCCACCAGCAACCTAGCGGGAGGAGGGGAGCAGTACTTC. This codes for CATSNLAGGGEQYF.